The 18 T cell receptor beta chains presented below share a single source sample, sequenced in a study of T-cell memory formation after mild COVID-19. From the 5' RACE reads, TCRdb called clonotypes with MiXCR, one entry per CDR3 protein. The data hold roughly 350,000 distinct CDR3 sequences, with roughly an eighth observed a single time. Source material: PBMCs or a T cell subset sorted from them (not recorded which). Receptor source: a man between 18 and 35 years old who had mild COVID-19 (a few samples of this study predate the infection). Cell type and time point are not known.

CDR3 DNA: TGTGCCAGCAGCTTAGTAAACCGGGGGCTCAATGAGCAGTTCTTC. It codes for CASSLVNRGLNEQFF. The chain couples TRBV13 to TRBJ2-1; perhaps D is TRBD1 or TRBD2 (6 bases each). The ends were cut back, 1 base at V and 6 bases at J, with 13 bases in the middle. The length of the CDR3 is 15 residues. The V gene's germline CDR1 is PRHDT and CDR2 FYEKMQ (reference sequence).

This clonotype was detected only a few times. The CDR3 here is CATSSNYPSGGLTDTQYF. CDR3 nucleotide sequence: TGTGCCACCAGCAGTAACTACCCTAGCGGGGGACTCACAGATACGCAGTATTTT. The chain employs TRBV15 and TRBJ2-3, with TRBD2 identical over 10 bases. With V trimmed by 3 bases and J by 2 bases, 11 bases remained unmatched. This CDR3 spans 18 amino acids. Germline V gene data show CDR1 as LNHNV and CDR2 as YYDKDF (reference sequence). The full variable domain, rest sourced from reference TRBV15 and TRBJ2-3, is DAMVIQNPRYQVTQFGKPVTLSCSQTLNHNVMYWYQQKSSQAPKLLFHYYDKDFNNEADTPDNFQSRRPNTSFCFLDIRSPGLGDTAMYLCATSSNYPSGGLTDTQYFGPGTRLTVL.

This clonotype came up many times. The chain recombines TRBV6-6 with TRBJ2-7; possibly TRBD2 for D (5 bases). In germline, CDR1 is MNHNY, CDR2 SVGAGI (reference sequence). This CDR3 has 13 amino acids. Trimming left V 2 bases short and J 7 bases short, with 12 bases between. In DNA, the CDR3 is TGTGCCAGCAGTTACGGTATCCCGGGGGAGCAGTACGTC. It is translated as CASSYGIPGEQYV.

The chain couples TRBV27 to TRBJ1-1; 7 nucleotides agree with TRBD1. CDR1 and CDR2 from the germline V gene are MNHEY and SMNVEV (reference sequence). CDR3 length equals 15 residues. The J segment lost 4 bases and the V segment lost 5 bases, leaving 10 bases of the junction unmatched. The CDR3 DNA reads TGTGCCAGCAGTCGCCGACAGGGTATCTCCACTGAAGCTTTCTTT. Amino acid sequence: CASSRRQGISTEAFF.

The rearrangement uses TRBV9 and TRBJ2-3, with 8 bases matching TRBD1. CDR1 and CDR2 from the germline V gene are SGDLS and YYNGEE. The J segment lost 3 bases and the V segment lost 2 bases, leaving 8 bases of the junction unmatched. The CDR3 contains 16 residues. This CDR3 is CASSVSRDRITDTQYF. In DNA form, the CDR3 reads TGTGCCAGCAGCGTTAGCCGGGACAGGATAACAGATACGCAGTATTTT.

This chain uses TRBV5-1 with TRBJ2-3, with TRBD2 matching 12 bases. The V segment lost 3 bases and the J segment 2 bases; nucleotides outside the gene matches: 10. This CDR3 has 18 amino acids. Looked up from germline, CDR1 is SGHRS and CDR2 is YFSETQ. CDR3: CASSWTPLAGGLTDTQYF. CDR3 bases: TGCGCCAGCAGCTGGACACCGCTAGCGGGGGGGCTCACAGATACGCAGTATTTT.

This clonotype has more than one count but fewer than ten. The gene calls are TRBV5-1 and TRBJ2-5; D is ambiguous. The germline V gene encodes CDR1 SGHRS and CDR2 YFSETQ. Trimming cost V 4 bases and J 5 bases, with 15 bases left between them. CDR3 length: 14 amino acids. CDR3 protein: CASSRADGRETQYF. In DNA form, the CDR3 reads TGCGCCAGCAGCCGTGCTGACGGTCGGGAGACCCAGTACTTC.

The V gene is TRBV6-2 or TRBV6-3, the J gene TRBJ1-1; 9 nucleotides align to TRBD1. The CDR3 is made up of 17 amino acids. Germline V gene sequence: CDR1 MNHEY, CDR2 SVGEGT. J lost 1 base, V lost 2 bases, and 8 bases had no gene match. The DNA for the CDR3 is TGTGCCAGCAGTTACAGCGACTTACAGGGGGCGAACACTGAAGCTTTCTTT. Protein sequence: CASSYSDLQGANTEAFF.

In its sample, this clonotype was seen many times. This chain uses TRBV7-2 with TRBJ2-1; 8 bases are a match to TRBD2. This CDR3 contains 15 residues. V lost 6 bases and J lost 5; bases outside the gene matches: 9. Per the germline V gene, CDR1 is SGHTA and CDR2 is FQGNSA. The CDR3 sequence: CASRSYTSGNNEQFF. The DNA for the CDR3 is TGTGCCAGCAGGTCGTATACTAGCGGCAACAATGAGCAGTTCTTC.

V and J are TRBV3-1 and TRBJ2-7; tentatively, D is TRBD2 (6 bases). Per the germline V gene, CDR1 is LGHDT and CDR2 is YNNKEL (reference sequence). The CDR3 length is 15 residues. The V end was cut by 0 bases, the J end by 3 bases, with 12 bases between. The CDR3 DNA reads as TGTGCCAGCAGCCAAGATTTAGCCGGGAGCTACGAGCAGTACTTC. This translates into CASSQDLAGSYEQYF.

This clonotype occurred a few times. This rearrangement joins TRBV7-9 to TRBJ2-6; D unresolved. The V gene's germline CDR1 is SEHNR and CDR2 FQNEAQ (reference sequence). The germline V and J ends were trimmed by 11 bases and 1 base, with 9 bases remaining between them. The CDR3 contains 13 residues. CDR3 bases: TGTGCCGGCCGCATTTCTGGGGCCAACGTCCTGACTTTC. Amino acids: CAGRISGANVLTF.

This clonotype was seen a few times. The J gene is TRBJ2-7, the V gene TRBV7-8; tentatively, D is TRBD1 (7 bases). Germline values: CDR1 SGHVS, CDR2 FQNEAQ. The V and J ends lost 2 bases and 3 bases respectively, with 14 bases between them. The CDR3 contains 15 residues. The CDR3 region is CASSLSGGLHYEQYV. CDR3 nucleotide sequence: TGTGCCAGCAGCTTATCAGGGGGGCTCCACTACGAGCAGTACGTC.

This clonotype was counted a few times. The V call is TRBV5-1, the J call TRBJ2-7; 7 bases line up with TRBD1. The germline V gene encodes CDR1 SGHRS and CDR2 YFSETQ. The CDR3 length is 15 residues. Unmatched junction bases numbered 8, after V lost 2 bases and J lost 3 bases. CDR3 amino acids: CASSFETGFYYEQYF. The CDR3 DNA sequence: TGCGCCAGCAGCTTTGAGACAGGGTTTTACTACGAGCAGTACTTC.

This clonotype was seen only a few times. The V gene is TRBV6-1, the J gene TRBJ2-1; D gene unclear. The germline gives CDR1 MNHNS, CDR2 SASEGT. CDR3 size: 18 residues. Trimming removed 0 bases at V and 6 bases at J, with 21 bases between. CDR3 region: CASSEAPLPPGPINEQFF. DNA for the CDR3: TGTGCCAGCAGTGAAGCGCCTCTGCCTCCAGGACCCATCAATGAGCAGTTCTTC.

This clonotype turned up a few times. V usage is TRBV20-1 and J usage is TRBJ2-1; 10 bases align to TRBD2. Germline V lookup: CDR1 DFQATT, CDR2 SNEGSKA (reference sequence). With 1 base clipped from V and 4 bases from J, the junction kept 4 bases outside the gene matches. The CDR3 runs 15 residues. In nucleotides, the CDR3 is TGCAGTGCTAGAGCAGGGACTAGCGCTTACAATGAGCAGTTCTTC. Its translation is CSARAGTSAYNEQFF.

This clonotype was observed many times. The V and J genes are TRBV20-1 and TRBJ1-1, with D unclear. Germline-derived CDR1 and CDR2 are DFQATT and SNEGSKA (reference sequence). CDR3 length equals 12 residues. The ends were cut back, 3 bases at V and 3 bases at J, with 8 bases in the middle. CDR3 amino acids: CSASWADTEAFF. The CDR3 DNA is TGCAGTGCTAGTTGGGCGGACACTGAAGCTTTCTTT.

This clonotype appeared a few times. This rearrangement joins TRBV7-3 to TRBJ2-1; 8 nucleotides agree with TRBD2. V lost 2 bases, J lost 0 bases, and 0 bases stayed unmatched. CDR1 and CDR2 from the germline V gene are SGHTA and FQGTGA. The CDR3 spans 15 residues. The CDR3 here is CASSLGTSSYNEQFF. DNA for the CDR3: TGTGCCAGCAGCTTAGGGACTAGCTCCTACAATGAGCAGTTCTTC. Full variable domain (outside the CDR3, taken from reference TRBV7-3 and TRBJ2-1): GAGVSQTPSNKVTEKGKYVELRCDPISGHTALYWYRQSLGQGPEFLIYFQGTGAADDSGLPNDRFFAVRPEGSVSTLKIQRTERGDSAVYLCASSLGTSSYNEQFFGPGTRLTVL.

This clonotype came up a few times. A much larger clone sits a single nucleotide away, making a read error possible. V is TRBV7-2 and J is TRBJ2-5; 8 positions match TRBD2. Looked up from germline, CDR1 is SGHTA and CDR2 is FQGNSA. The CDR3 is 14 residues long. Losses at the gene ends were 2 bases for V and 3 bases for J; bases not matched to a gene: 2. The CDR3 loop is CASSLSSGEETQYF. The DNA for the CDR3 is TGTGCCAGCAGCTTAAGTAGCGGGGAAGAGACCCAGTACTTC.